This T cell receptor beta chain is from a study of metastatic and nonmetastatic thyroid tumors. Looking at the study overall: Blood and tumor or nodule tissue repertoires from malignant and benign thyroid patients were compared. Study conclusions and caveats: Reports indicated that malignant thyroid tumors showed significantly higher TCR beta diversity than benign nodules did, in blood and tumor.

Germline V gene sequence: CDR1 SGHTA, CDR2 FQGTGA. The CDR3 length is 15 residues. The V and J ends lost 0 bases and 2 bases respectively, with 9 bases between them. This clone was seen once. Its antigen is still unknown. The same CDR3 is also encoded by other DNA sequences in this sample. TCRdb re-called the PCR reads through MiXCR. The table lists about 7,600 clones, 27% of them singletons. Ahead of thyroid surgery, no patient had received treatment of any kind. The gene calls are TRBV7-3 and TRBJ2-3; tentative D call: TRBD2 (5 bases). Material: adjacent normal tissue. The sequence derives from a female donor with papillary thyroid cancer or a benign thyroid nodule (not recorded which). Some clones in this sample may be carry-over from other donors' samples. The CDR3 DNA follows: TGTGCCAGCAGCTTAACGGGAGTACCCACAGATACGCAGTATTTT. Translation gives CASSLTGVPTDTQYF.